This T cell receptor beta chain was profiled in a study of response to subunit inactivated influenza vaccine. The CDR3 has 14 amino acids. V shed 0 bases and J shed 0 bases, with 6 bases lying between them. The V gene's germline CDR1 is SGHDT and CDR2 YYEEEE. TCRdb redid the calling of the RT-PCR reads with MiXCR, one entry per CDR3 protein. The sample gives under 200,000 distinct CDR3 sequences, 10% to 15% of which show up once; approximately 32% is in the top ten. The sample also formed part of further work on T cells expressing NK-cell markers. As reported in that work: Production of TCR beta cDNA relied on 5'RACE template switching with UMIs.

The origin of this receptor is a man aged 45-65 years who received an inactivated influenza vaccine. The sample here was CD8+ T cells sorted from PBMCs, taken 11 to 12 days after vaccination. The chain is built from TRBV5-6 and TRBJ1-2; D is ambiguous. The chain's CDR3 is CASSLDLANYGYTF. The DNA of the CDR3 is TGTGCCAGCAGCTTGGATTTAGCTAACTATGGCTACACCTTC.